This TCR beta chain is drawn from a study of blood T cell repertoires in COVID-19. For the study at large: Samples representing acute and convalescent COVID-19 were sourced from the United States, Italy and Spain. Sources were T cells, B-cell-depleted T cells, or PBMCs; the material itself was cDNA or gDNA.

As processed by the authors: It was from reference gene primer amplification that nucleated cell counts were estimated. Measured with immunoSEQ multiplex PCR; TCRdb has only the in-frame clones, and not every one. Clonal size and the V and J genes are those of that table, whereas D and trimming came from the DNA. This sample has some 80,000 clones; 90% occur once, and the top ten carry less than 0.8%. Germline V gives CDR1 SGHNT, CDR2 YYREEE (reference sequence). The CDR3 is 14 amino acids. The ends lost 4 bases at V and 7 bases at J; junction bases unmatched: 8. The receptor's source is a woman older than 75 with acute or convalescent COVID-19. The J gene is TRBJ1-2, the V gene TRBV5-4, with 9 bases matching TRBD1. Sequencing was done on a sample of peripheral blood. CDR3 amino acids: CASSSRDRAGGYTF. CDR3 bases: TGTGCCAGCAGCAGCCGGGACAGGGCTGGTGGCTACACCTTC.